This TCR beta chain was obtained from a study of blood T cell repertoires in COVID-19. Germline CDR1 reads SQVTM; CDR2 reads ANQGSEA. Trimming took 6 bases from V and 4 from J, leaving 9 bases between them. The CDR3 consists of 11 residues. Libraries were prepared by immunoSEQ multiplex PCR; TCRdb keeps only in-frame clonotypes and omits some of them. The sample carries tens of thousands of clones, nearly 90% recorded once. The V call is TRBV29-1, the J call TRBJ1-2; D ambiguous. The receptor was derived from a woman between 50 and 59 years old with active COVID-19. The specimen was peripheral blood. The CDR3 bases are TGCAGCGTGGTTGACATCTATGGCTACACCTTC. It codes for CSVVDIYGYTF.